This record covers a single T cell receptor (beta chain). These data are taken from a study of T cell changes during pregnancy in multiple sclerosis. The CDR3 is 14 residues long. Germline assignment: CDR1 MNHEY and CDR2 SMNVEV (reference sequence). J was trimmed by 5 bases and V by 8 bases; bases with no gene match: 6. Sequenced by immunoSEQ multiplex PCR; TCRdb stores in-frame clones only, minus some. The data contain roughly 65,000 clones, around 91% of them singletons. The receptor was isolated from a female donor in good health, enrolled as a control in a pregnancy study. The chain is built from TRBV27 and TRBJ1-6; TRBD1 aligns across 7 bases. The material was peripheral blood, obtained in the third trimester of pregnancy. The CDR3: CASRPGGNNSPLHF. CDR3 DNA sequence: TGTGCCAGCCGCCCAGGGGGGAATAATTCACCCCTCCACTTT.